The T cell receptor beta chain described here comes from a study of blood T cell repertoires in COVID-19. Overall study: Samples came from the United States, Italy and Spain, spanning acute and convalescent COVID-19. T cells, B-cell-depleted T cells, or PBMCs provided the cDNA or gDNA that served as material.

Germline V gives CDR1 SGHKS, CDR2 YYEKEE (reference sequence). CDR3 length equals 14 residues. The V end was cut by 1 base, the J end by 6 bases, with 13 bases between. Original methodology: Researchers report that nucleated cell counts were estimated from reference gene primer amplification. Libraries were prepared by immunoSEQ multiplex PCR; TCRdb keeps only in-frame clonotypes and omits some of them. That table furnishes V, J and clone size, whereas the DNA furnished D and trimming. The sample yields about 210,000 clones, over 70% seen once. Sequenced material: peripheral blood. The TCR originated in a woman in her 70s with acute or convalescent COVID-19. J is TRBJ1-1 and V is TRBV5-5, with D unclear. The DNA for the CDR3 is TGTGCCAGCAGCTTGTGGAGTAGTCGGGCTGAAGCTTTCTTT. Its protein is CASSLWSSRAEAFF.